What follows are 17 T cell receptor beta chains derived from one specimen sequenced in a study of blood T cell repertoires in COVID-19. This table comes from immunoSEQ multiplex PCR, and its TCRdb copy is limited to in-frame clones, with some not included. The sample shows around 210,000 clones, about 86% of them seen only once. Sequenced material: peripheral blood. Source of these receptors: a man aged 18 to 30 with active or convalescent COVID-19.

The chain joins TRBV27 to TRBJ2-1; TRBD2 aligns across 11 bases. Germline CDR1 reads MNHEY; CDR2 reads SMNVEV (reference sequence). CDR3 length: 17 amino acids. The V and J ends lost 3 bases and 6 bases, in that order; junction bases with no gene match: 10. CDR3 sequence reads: CASSFVDGLAGRNEQFF. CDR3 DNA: TGTGCCAGCAGTTTCGTCGATGGACTAGCGGGCCGCAATGAGCAGTTCTTC.

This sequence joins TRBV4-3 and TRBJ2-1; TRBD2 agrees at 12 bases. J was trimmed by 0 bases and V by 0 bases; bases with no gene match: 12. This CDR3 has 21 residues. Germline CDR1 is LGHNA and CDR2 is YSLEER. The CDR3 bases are TGCGCCAGCAGCCAAGACGCGGCTAGCGGGAGGGCCCGATCCTCCTACAATGAGCAGTTCTTC. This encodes CASSQDAASGRARSSYNEQFF.

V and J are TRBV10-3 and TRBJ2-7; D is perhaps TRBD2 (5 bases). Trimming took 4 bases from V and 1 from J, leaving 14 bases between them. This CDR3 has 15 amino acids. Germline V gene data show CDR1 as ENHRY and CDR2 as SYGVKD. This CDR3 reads CAISGGLSSSYEQYF. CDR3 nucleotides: TGTGCCATCAGTGGAGGACTTAGCAGTTCCTACGAGCAGTACTTC.

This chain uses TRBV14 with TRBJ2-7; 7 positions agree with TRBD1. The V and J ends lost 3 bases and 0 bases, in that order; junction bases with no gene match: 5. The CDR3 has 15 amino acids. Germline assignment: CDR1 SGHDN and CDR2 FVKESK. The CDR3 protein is CASSQRTGFSYEQYF. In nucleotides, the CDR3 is TGTGCCAGCAGCCAGCGGACAGGCTTCTCCTACGAGCAGTACTTC.

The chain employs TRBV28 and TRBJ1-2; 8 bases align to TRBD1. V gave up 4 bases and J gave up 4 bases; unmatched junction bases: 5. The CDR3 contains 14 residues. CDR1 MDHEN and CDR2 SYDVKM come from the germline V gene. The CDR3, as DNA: TGTGCCAGCAGTTCAGGGACAGGAATCTATGGCTACACCTTC. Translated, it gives CASSSGTGIYGYTF.

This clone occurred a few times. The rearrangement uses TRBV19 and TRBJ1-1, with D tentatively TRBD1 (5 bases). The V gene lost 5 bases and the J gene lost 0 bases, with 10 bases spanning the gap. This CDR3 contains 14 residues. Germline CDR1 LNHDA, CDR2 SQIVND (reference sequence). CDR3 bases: TGTGCCAGTAGTCAGGGCCCAGTGAACACTGAAGCTTTCTTT. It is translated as CASSQGPVNTEAFF.

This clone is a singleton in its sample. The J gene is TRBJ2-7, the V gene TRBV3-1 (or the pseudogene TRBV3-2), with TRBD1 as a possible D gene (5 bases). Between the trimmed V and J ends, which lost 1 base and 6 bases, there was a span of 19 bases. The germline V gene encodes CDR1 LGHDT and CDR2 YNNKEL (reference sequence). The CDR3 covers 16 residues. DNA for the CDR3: TGTGCCAGCAGCCAAGTAAGGCGGCTGAAGGGGCTCGAGCAGTACTTC. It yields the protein CASSQVRRLKGLEQYF.

CDR3 coding DNA: TGTGCCAGCAGTTTGAGTATTTCTGAAGCTTTCTTT. It translates to CASSLSISEAFF. The genes are TRBV28 and TRBJ1-1; no reliable D call. V gave up 3 bases and J gave up 6 bases, with 8 bases separating them. Germline-derived CDR1 and CDR2 are MDHEN and SYDVKM. The CDR3 length is 12 residues.

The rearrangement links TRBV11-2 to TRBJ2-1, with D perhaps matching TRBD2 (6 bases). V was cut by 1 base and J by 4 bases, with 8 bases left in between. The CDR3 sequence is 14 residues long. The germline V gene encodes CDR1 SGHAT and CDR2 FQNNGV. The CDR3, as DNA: TGTGCCAGCAGCTTAGTACTAGCATACAATGAGCAGTTCTTC. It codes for CASSLVLAYNEQFF.

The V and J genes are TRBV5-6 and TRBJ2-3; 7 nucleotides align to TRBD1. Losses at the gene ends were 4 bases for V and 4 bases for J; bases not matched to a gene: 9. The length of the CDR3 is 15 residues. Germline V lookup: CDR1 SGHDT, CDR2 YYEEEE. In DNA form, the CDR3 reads TGTGCCAGCAGCAGAGTACAGGGGTCGGCAGATACGCAGTATTTT. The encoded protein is CASSRVQGSADTQYF.

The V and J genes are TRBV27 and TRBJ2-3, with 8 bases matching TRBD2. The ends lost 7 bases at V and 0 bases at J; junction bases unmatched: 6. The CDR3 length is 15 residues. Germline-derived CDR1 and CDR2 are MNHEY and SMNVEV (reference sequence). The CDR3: CASNLLAGSTDTQYF. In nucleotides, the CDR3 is TGTGCCAGCAACCTCCTAGCGGGTAGCACAGATACGCAGTATTTT.

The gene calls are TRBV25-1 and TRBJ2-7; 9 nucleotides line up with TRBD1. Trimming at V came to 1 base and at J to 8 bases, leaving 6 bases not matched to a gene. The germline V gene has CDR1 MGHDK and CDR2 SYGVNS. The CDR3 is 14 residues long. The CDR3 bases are TGTGCCAGCAGTGAATCGGGACAGGGACATCAGCAGTACTTC. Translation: CASSESGQGHQQYF.

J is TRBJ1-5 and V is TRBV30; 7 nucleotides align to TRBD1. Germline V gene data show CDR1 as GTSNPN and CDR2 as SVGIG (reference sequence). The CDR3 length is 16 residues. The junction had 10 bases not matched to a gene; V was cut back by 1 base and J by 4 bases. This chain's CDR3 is CAWSGTQGDLNQPQHF. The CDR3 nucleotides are TGTGCCTGGAGTGGGACGCAGGGGGACCTAAATCAGCCCCAGCATTTT. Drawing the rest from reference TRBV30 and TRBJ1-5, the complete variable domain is SQTIHQWPATLVQPVGSPLSLECTVEGTSNPNLYWYRQAAGRGLQLLFYSVGIGQISSEVPQNLSASRPQDRQFILSSKKLLLSDSGFYLCAWSGTQGDLNQPQHFGDGTRLSIL.

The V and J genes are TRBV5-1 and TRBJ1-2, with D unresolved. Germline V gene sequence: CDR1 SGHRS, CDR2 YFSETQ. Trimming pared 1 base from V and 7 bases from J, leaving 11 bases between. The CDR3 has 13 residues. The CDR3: CASSLSVSGGYTF. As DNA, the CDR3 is TGCGCCAGCAGCTTGTCAGTTTCTGGTGGCTACACCTTC.

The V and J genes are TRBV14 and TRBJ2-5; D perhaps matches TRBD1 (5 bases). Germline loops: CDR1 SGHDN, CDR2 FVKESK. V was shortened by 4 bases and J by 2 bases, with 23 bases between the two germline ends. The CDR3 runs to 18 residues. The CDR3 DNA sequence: TGTGCCAGCAGCCCAGAAGGGGTTACAGCGATGATACAAGAGACCCAGTACTTC. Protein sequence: CASSPEGVTAMIQETQYF.

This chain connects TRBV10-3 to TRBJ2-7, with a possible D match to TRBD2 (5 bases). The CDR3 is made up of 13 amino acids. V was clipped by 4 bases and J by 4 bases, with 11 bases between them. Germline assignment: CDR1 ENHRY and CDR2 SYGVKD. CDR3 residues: CAISVGRGYEQYF. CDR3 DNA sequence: TGTGCCATCAGTGTAGGTAGAGGGTACGAGCAGTACTTC.

The CDR3 DNA is TGTGCCAGCAGTTACCAGCAGAGGTCCACTGAAGCTTTCTTT. Its translation: CASSYQQRSTEAFF. The chain combines TRBV6-6 with TRBJ1-1; D uncertain. V shed 2 bases and J shed 4 bases, with 11 bases lying between them. The V gene's germline CDR1 is MNHNY and CDR2 SVGAGI (reference sequence). The CDR3 covers 14 residues.